What follows are 3 T cell receptor beta chains derived from one specimen sequenced in a study of blood T cell repertoires in COVID-19 (dated by TCRdb to 2020 to 2022). The method behind the library was the immunoSEQ multiplex PCR assay. The clones in this table, taken by TCRdb from immuneACCESS, are in-frame only. Not every clone is retained; where verified, under half of the shortfall comes from an unresolved V gene, and the cause of the rest is unknown. The sample includes 250,000 or so clones, with 87% observed a single time. The ten largest clones take up 11% of the sample. Specimen: PBMCs or T cells enriched from blood (not recorded which). These receptors came from a man aged 25 to 40 who had recovered from COVID-19.

The rearrangement uses TRBV5-4 and TRBJ1-2; the match to TRBD1 covers 8 bases. Germline CDR1 is SGHNT and CDR2 is YYREEE (reference sequence). Trimming removed 2 bases from V and 7 bases from J; junction bases left unmatched: 7. This CDR3 has 14 residues. The CDR3 DNA follows: TGTGCCAGCAGCTTACGAGGACAGGGATTTGGCTACACCTTC. This encodes CASSLRGQGFGYTF.

V usage is TRBV30 and J usage is TRBJ1-4; no firm D call. The length of the CDR3 is 14 residues. V was cut by 4 bases and J by 5 bases, with 14 bases left in between. In germline, CDR1 is GTSNPN, CDR2 SVGIG (reference sequence). In nucleotides, the CDR3 is TGTGCCTGGACCAGGCAGCCCGTAAATGAAAAACTGTTTTTT. Translation gives CAWTRQPVNEKLFF.

V and J are TRBV19 and TRBJ2-2; 9 nucleotides line up with TRBD1. V lost 2 bases to trimming and J lost 7 bases; unmatched junction nucleotides: 2. This CDR3 region has 14 residues. CDR1 is LNHDA and CDR2 is SQIVND in the germline V gene (reference sequence). CDR3 nucleotide sequence: TGTGCCAGTAGTATAACAGGGGGCGGCGGGGAGCTGTTTTTT. This encodes CASSITGGGGELFF.